This TCR beta chain was identified in a study of technical replicates of blood from a handful of donors. The assay was immunoSEQ multiplex PCR, and TCRdb's table has in-frame clones only and misses some. The sample includes 75,000 to 95,000 clones, roughly 94% of them seen just once. The source material was T cells isolated from PBMCs. The TCR comes from a human donor in good health.

The CDR3 DNA reads as TGTGCCAGCACCTTCCCGGGAAGCGACACTGAAGCTTTCTTT. Protein: CASTFPGSDTEAFF. V usage is TRBV2 and J usage is TRBJ1-1, with D hard to call. CDR3 size: 14 residues. Germline values: CDR1 SNHLY, CDR2 FYNNEI. V lost 7 bases and J lost 3, with 15 bases in between.